Listed here are 20 T cell receptor beta chains from one sample, sequenced in a study of blood T cell repertoires in COVID-19. TCRdb's copy holds only in-frame clones and misses some; the assay was immunoSEQ multiplex PCR. The sample has roughly 100,000 clones; approximately 90% are singletons. Sequenced: peripheral blood. Receptors were obtained from a man aged 50 or older in a cohort sampled during active COVID-19.

The rearrangement links TRBV11-2 to TRBJ1-2, with D perhaps TRBD1 (5 bases). CDR1 is SGHAT and CDR2 is FQNNGV in the germline V gene. Trimming removed 6 bases at V and 2 bases at J, with 16 bases between. CDR3 length: 15 residues. The CDR3 here is CASRFIREYNYGYTF. The CDR3 DNA reads TGTGCCAGCAGGTTCATCAGGGAATACAACTATGGCTACACCTTC.

The chain combines TRBV5-1 with TRBJ2-3; 7 bases align to TRBD2. Germline CDR1 SGHRS, CDR2 YFSETQ. The V and J ends lost 0 bases and 0 bases, in that order; junction bases with no gene match: 4. The CDR3 loop spans 16 amino acids. The CDR3 DNA reads as TGCGCCAGCAGCTTGGGGGGGACTACTAGCACAGATACGCAGTATTTT. It encodes CASSLGGTTSTDTQYF. Drawing the rest from reference TRBV5-1 and TRBJ2-3, the complete variable domain is KAGVTQTPRYLIKTRGQQVTLSCSPISGHRSVSWYQQTPGQGLQFLFEYFSETQRNKGNFPGRFSGRQFSNSRSEMNVSTLELGDSALYLCASSLGGTTSTDTQYFGPGTRLTVL.

This clone occurred once. V gene TRBV11-2 combines with J gene TRBJ2-1; D unresolved. The V gene lost 5 bases and the J gene lost 3 bases, with 17 bases spanning the gap. CDR3 length: 16 residues. CDR1 SGHAT and CDR2 FQNNGV come from the germline V gene. This CDR3 reads CASSRNPARFYNEQFF. The CDR3 bases are TGTGCCAGCAGCCGCAACCCAGCGCGATTCTACAATGAGCAGTTCTTC.

The chain couples TRBV19 to TRBJ2-2; a weak D match, TRBD1 (7 bases). The germline V gene encodes CDR1 LNHDA and CDR2 SQIVND (reference sequence). The V and J ends lost 6 bases and 3 bases respectively, with 14 bases between them. The length of the CDR3 is 15 residues. CDR3 sequence (DNA): TGTGCCAGTAGCCAACGGGGGACAGACACCGGGGAGCTGTTTTTT. This translates into CASSQRGTDTGELFF.

The CDR3 sequence is CASSLDGWRGETQYF. DNA for the CDR3: TGTGCCAGCAGCTTAGACGGCTGGCGAGGGGAGACCCAGTACTTC. V usage is TRBV7-2 and J usage is TRBJ2-5; D is perhaps TRBD2 (5 bases). Germline V CDR1 and CDR2: SGHTA, FQGNSA. Between the trimmed V and J ends, which lost 1 base and 5 bases, there was a span of 14 bases. The CDR3 totals 15 residues.

This rearrangement joins TRBV6-5 to TRBJ1-1; 12 bases agree with TRBD1. CDR1 and CDR2 from the germline V gene are MNHEY and SVGAGI. The CDR3 totals 15 residues. V lost 6 bases, J lost 1 base, and 3 bases stayed unmatched. In DNA, the CDR3 is TGTGCCAGCAGGGGACAGGGGGCGGGGAACACTGAAGCTTTCTTT. Its translation is CASRGQGAGNTEAFF.

The chain joins TRBV11-2 to TRBJ2-3; D perhaps matches TRBD1 (5 bases). The CDR3 extends over 15 amino acids. CDR1 and CDR2 (germline): SGHAT, FQNNGV. With 1 base removed from V and 4 bases from J, the gap between germline ends came to 12 bases. The CDR3 is CASSLAGFNSDTQYF. The CDR3 DNA sequence: TGTGCCAGCAGCTTAGCAGGGTTCAATTCAGATACGCAGTATTTT.

The V and J genes are TRBV2 and TRBJ1-4, with D tentatively TRBD1 (5 bases). This CDR3 has 13 residues. V lost 2 bases, J lost 8 bases, and 9 bases lay in between. Germline assignment: CDR1 SNHLY and CDR2 FYNNEI. CDR3 coding DNA: TGTGCCAGCAGTGAATATCCAGGGGAAAAACTGTTTTTT. Translation: CASSEYPGEKLFF.

The rearrangement uses TRBV18 and TRBJ2-7; 8 nucleotides align to TRBD1. This CDR3 spans 14 amino acids. V dropped 6 bases and J dropped 0; count of bases not matched to a gene: 4. Germline assignment: CDR1 KGHSH and CDR2 LQKENI. DNA for the CDR3: TGTGCCAGCTCGTCCGGGACAGGCTCCTACGAGCAGTACGTC. Translating it yields CASSSGTGSYEQYV.

The chain combines TRBV14 with TRBJ2-3, with D tentatively TRBD2 (6 bases). CDR1 is SGHDN and CDR2 is FVKESK in the germline V gene. Trimming stripped 2 bases from V and 2 bases from J, with 11 bases between. The CDR3 contains 15 residues. The CDR3 here is CASSQIRDSTDTQYF. CDR3 DNA: TGTGCCAGCAGCCAAATACGGGACTCCACAGATACGCAGTATTTT.

This clone was detected only once. This chain joins TRBV4-1 and TRBJ2-5; D call uncertain. The germline V gene has CDR1 MGHRA and CDR2 YSYEKL. The CDR3 contains 15 residues. V was trimmed by 1 base and J by 4 bases, leaving 13 bases between them. CDR3 nucleotide sequence: TGCGCCAGCAGCCAAGGGCCCGCGGTAGGAGAGACCCAGTACTTC. The encoded protein is CASSQGPAVGETQYF.

This clone came up once. The J gene is TRBJ1-5, the V gene TRBV5-1; maybe TRBD1 (5 bases). Trimming shortened V by 0 bases and J by 5 bases, and 12 bases separated the two germline ends. This CDR3 is 15 amino acids long. Per the germline V gene, CDR1 is SGHRS and CDR2 is YFSETQ. CDR3 in amino acids: CASSLAGGSDQPQHF. CDR3 coding DNA: TGCGCCAGCAGCTTGGCGGGGGGGTCCGATCAGCCCCAGCATTTT.

This clone was seen a few times. The chain joins TRBV5-4 to TRBJ2-5; TRBD2 aligns across 9 bases. V shed 2 bases and J 1 base; nucleotides not matched to a gene: 12. Germline V gene lookup returns CDR1 SGHNT and CDR2 YYREEE (reference sequence). CDR3 length: 18 residues. The CDR3 DNA is TGTGCCAGCAGCTTAGGGGGCCTGGCGGGGGGGCGCCAAGAGACCCAGTACTTC. It is translated as CASSLGGLAGGRQETQYF. Supplemented by reference TRBV5-4 and TRBJ2-5, the full variable domain reads ETGVTQSPTHLIKTRGQQVTLRCSSQSGHNTVSWYQQALGQGPQFIFQYYREEENGRGNFPPRFSGLQFPNYSSELNVNALELDDSALYLCASSLGGLAGGRQETQYFGPGTRLLVL.

The CDR3 DNA follows: TGTGCCAGCTCACCGATGAGCGTGGGAGGGGACACCGGGGAGCTGTTTTTT. Its protein is CASSPMSVGGDTGELFF. This rearrangement joins TRBV18 to TRBJ2-2; 7 bases align to TRBD2. Germline CDR1 and CDR2: KGHSH and LQKENI. This CDR3 contains 17 residues. Losses at the gene ends were 3 bases for V and 3 bases for J; bases not matched to a gene: 10. Supplemented by reference TRBV18 and TRBJ2-2, the full variable domain reads NAGVMQNPRHLVRRRGQEARLRCSPMKGHSHVYWYRQLPEEGLKFMVYLQKENIIDESGMPKERFSAEFPKEGPSILRIQQVVRGDSAAYFCASSPMSVGGDTGELFFGEGSRLTVL.

This chain connects TRBV24-1 to TRBJ2-1; a weak D match, TRBD2 (5 bases). The CDR3 runs 14 residues. Between the trimmed V and J ends, which lost 9 bases and 5 bases, there was a span of 16 bases. Germline loops: CDR1 KGHDR, CDR2 SFDVKD. The CDR3 DNA sequence: TGTGCCACCCGTCCGAGGGTAGAGAACAATGAGCAGTTCTTC. Protein: CATRPRVENNEQFF.

This chain joins TRBV5-1 and TRBJ2-7, with D tentatively TRBD2 (6 bases). Germline CDR1 and CDR2: SGHRS and YFSETQ. V was pared by 0 bases and J by 1 base, with 11 bases between. The CDR3 is 15 residues long. The CDR3 loop is CASSLDAGRSYEQYF. DNA of the CDR3: TGCGCCAGCAGCTTGGACGCGGGAAGGTCCTACGAGCAGTACTTC.

The chain has TRBV27 and TRBJ2-4; TRBD1 agrees at 9 bases. This CDR3 spans 15 amino acids. Germline V gene lookup returns CDR1 MNHEY and CDR2 SMNVEV (reference sequence). The junction had 12 bases not matched to a gene; V was cut back by 11 bases and J by 4 bases. Written as DNA, the CDR3 is TGTGCCGGGGGGACAGGGCACGGATCAAAAAACATTCAGTACTTC. It encodes CAGGTGHGSKNIQYF.

The CDR3 reads CASRLAGQPNREAFF. CDR3 DNA sequence: TGTGCCAGCAGGTTAGCGGGACAGCCTAACCGTGAAGCTTTCTTT. V usage is TRBV2 and J usage is TRBJ1-1, with 7 bases that match TRBD1. Unmatched junction bases numbered 14, after V lost 6 bases and J lost 7 bases. The germline gives CDR1 SNHLY, CDR2 FYNNEI. The CDR3 totals 15 residues.

This clone has more than one count but fewer than ten. The chain employs TRBV4-1 and TRBJ1-5; D uncertain. Germline CDR1 MGHRA, CDR2 YSYEKL. Between the trimmed V and J ends, which lost 0 bases and 4 bases, there was a span of 10 bases. CDR3 length equals 15 residues. The CDR3 sequence: CASSQDLRGNQPQHF. The CDR3 DNA sequence: TGCGCCAGCAGCCAAGATCTGAGAGGAAATCAGCCCCAGCATTTT.

The CDR3 spells CASSETVGSMSNTGELFF. Written as DNA, the CDR3 is TGTGCCAGCAGTGAAACGGTGGGCAGCATGTCGAACACCGGGGAGCTGTTTTTT. This rearrangement joins TRBV6-1 to TRBJ2-2; D is ambiguous. Germline CDR1 MNHNS, CDR2 SASEGT. This CDR3 region has 18 residues. The V end lost 2 bases, the J end lost 0 bases, and 16 bases lay between the germline ends.